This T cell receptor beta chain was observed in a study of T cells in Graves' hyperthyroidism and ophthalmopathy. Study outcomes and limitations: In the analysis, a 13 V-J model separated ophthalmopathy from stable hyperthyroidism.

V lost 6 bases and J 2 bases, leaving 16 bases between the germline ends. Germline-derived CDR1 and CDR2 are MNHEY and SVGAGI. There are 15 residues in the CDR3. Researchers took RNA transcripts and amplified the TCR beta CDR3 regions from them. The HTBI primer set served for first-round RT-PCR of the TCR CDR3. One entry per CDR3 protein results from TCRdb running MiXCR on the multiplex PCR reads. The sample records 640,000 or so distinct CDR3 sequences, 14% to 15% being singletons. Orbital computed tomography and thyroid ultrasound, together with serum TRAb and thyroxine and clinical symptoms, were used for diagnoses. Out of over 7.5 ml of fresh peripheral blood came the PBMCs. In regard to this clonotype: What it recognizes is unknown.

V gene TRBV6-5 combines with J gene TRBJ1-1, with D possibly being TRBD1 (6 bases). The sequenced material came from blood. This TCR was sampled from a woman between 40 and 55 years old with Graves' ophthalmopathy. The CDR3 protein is CASRYRDTENTEAFF. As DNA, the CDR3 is TGTGCCAGCAGGTACCGGGACACAGAAAACACTGAAGCTTTCTTT.